The next 3 T cell receptor beta chains were all read from a single sample in a study of cytomegalovirus exposure and HLA in healthy donors. Use of 60 Vbeta and 13 Jbeta primers characterized the PCR. Sequencing was performed with immunoSEQ multiplex PCR; in TCRdb, only in-frame clones are kept and a portion is missing. The sample has about 150,000 clones; roughly 70% are singletons. The sequenced material came from PBMCs. The receptors stem from a man aged 25 to 40 in good health and CMV-seronegative.

This rearrangement joins TRBV27 to TRBJ2-3, with 7 bases that match TRBD2. Looked up from germline, CDR1 is MNHEY and CDR2 is SMNVEV (reference sequence). The CDR3 loop spans 14 amino acids. Trimming cost V 5 bases and J 3 bases; bases outside gene matches: 5. CDR3 bases: TGTGCCAGCAGTCCGGGACTACAAACAGATACGCAGTATTTT. This gives the protein CASSPGLQTDTQYF.

The chain uses TRBV10-1 and TRBJ1-6; tentatively, D is TRBD1 (5 bases). The germline CDR1 and CDR2 sequences are WNHNN and SYGVQD (reference sequence). The CDR3 is 12 residues long. The V end lost 2 bases, the J end lost 14 bases, and 10 bases lay between the germline ends. The CDR3 protein is CASSEIGGTLHF. The CDR3 DNA is TGCGCCAGCAGTGAGATCGGGGGAACCCTCCACTTT.

The chain employs TRBV19 and TRBJ1-2; 9 bases fit TRBD1. Germline V gives CDR1 LNHDA, CDR2 SQIVND (reference sequence). Trimming removed 5 bases from V and 3 bases from J; junction bases left unmatched: 7. The CDR3 loop spans 15 amino acids. The CDR3 nucleotides read TGTGCCAGTAGTCCCTCGGGGACAGGGTACTATGGCTACACCTTC. Its translation: CASSPSGTGYYGYTF.